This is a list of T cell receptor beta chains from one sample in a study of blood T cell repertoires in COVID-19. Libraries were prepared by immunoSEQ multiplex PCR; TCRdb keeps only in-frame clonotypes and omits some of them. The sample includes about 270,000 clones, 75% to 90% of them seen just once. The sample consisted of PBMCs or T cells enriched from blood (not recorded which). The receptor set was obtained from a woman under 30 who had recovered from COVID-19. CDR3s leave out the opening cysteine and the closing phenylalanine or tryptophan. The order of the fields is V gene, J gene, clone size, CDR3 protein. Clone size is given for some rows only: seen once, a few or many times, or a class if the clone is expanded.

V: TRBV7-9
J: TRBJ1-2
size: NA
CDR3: ASSFPGTDGYT

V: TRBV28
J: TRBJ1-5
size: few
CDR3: ASSLAGGYSNQPQH

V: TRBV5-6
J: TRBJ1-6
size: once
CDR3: ASGGSDSDYNSPLH

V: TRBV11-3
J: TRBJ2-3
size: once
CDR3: ASSRTSGASTDTQY

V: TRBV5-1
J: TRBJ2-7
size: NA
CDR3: ASSLEGDRIYEQY

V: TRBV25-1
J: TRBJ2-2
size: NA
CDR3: ASSEFDRGRLNTGELF

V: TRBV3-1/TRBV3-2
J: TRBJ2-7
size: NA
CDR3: ASRTHSSYEQY

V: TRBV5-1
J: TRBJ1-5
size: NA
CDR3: ASSLSGSQPQH

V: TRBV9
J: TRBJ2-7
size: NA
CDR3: ASSAGLAYEQY

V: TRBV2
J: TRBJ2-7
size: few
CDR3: ASSVDTYEQY

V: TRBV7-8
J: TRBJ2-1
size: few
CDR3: ASLQGARIIPYNEQF

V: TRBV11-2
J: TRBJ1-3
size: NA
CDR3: ASSLDRTGNTIY

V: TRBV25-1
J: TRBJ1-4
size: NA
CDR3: ASSAEARDEKLF

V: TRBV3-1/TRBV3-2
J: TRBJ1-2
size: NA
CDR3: ASSQVLQGGDGYT

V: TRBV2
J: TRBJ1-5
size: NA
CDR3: ASSGGFRDQPQH

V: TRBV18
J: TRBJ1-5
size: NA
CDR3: ASSTDSNQPQH

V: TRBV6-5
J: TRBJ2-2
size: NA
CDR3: ASSSGTQTGELF

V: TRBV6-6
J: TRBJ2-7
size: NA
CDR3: ASTIDRASYEQY

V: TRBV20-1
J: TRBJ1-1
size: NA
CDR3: SARIAYEAF

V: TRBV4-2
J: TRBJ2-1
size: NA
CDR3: ASSQDNSGGSNEQF

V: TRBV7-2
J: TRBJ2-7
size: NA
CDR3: ASSPAVGLAGAYEQY

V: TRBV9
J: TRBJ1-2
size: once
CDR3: ASSVLQGSHYGYT

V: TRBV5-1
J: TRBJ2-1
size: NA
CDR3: ASSLVGTGRRNEQF

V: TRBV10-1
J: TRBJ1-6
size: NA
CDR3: ASLTTPVRYNSPLH

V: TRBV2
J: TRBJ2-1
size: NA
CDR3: ASKSLQGASYNEQF

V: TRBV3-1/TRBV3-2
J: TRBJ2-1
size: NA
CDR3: ASSQEVGGASNEQF

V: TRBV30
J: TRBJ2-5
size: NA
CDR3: AWSWDRGQTQY

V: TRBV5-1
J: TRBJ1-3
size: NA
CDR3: ASSSSGSSGNTIY

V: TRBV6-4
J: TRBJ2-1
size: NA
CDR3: ASSDSGGANEQF

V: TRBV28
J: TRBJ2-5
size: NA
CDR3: ASSSGQGVTETQY

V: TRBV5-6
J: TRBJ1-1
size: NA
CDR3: ASSLSGARTEAF

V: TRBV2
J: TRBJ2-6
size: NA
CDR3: ASTPNGGLSGANVLT

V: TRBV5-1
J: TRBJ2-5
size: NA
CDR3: ASSGVVESGETQY

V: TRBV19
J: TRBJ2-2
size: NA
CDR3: ASSWSTSAGELF

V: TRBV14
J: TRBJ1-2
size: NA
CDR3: ASSQGTGRSGYT

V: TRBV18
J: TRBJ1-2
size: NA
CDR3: ASSPPSQAYYGYT

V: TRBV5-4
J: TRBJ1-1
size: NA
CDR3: ASSSFQGIDTEAF

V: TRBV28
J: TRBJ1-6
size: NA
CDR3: ASSLTGNSPLH

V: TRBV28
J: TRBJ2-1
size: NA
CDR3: ASSPEPRGYNEQF

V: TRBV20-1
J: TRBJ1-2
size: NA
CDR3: SASEGAYGYT

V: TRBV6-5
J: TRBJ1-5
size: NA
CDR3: ASSLRQNSNQPQH

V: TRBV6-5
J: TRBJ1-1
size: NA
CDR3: ASSYSAEANTEAF